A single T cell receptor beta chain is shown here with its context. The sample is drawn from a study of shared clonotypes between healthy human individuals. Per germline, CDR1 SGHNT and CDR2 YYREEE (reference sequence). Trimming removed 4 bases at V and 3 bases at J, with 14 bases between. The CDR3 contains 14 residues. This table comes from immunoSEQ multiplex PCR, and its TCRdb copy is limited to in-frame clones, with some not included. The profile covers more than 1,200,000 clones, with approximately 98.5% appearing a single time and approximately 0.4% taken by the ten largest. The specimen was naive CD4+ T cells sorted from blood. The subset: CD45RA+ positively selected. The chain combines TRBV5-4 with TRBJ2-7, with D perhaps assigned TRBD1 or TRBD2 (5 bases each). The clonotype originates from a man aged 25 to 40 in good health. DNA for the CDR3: TGTGCCAGCAGCCGCTATGGGGGTCACTACGAGCAGTACTTC. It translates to CASSRYGGHYEQYF.